This is a list of T cell receptor beta chains from one sample in a study of cytomegalovirus exposure and HLA in healthy donors. Profiling relied on immunoSEQ multiplex PCR, and the TCRdb table lists in-frame clones only, not all of them. The profile shows 120,000 to 150,000 clones, roughly nine tenths of them singletons. The sequenced material came from PBMCs. These receptors came from a man between 18 and 35 years old in good health and CMV-seronegative. CDR3s include the opening cysteine and the closing phenylalanine or tryptophan. D genes are given only for firm matches. Expanded clones are given a class, and other clones once, few, many or no size at all.

TRBJ1-3 | NA | TRBV5-1 | once | CASSTQGTAGNTIYF | TGCGCCAGCAGCACCCAGGGGACCGCTGGAAACACCATATATTTT
TRBJ1-5 | NA | TRBV12-5 | NA | CASGSRSGHRHRPQHF | TGTGCTAGTGGTTCCCGGTCGGGACACAGACACCGGCCCCAGCATTTT
TRBJ2-1 | NA | TRBV15 | NA | CATSRGGGRYNEQFF | TGTGCCACCAGCAGAGGAGGGGGACGGTACAATGAGCAGTTCTTC
TRBJ2-5 | NA | TRBV25-1 | NA | CASSDFSQETQYF | TGTGCCAGCAGTGATTTCTCCCAAGAGACCCAGTACTTC
TRBJ1-2 | NA | TRBV6-1 | NA | CAASGIANYGYTF | TGTGCCGCATCAGGGATAGCTAACTATGGCTACACCTTC
TRBJ2-3 | NA | TRBV6-6 | NA | CASSYFRADTQYF | TGTGCCAGCAGTTACTTCAGGGCGGATACGCAGTATTTT
TRBJ2-6 | TRBD1 | TRBV27 | NA | CASSWDRAAGANVLTF | TGTGCCAGCAGTTGGGACAGGGCCGCCGGGGCCAACGTCCTGACTTTC
TRBJ2-1 | TRBD1 | TRBV29-1 | once | CSGSGTGDNEQFF | TGCAGCGGATCCGGGACAGGGGACAATGAGCAGTTCTTC
TRBJ2-7 | NA | TRBV6-1 | NA | CASSGLWNRNYEQYF | TGTGCCAGCAGTGGATTGTGGAACAGGAACTACGAGCAGTACTTC
TRBJ1-1 | NA | TRBV6-4 | NA | CASSEGGMNTEAFF | TGTGCCAGCAGTGAAGGGGGTATGAACACTGAAGCTTTCTTT
TRBJ2-5 | NA | TRBV5-1 | NA | CASTRESVGWETQYF | TGCGCCAGCACCCGGGAATCGGTAGGGTGGGAGACCCAGTACTTC
TRBJ2-3 | TRBD2 | TRBV19 | NA | CASSSGSGISTDTQYF | TGTGCCAGTAGTTCGGGTAGCGGGATTAGCACAGATACGCAGTATTTT
TRBJ2-1 | TRBD2 | TRBV12-5 | NA | CASAPPGRESPVEQFF | TGTGCTAGTGCCCCCCCTGGGCGGGAGTCCCCGGTTGAGCAGTTCTTC
TRBJ2-1 | NA | TRBV7-9 | once | CASSLSGQSYNEQFF | TGTGCCAGCAGTCTAAGCGGGCAGTCCTACAATGAGCAGTTCTTC
TRBJ2-7 | TRBD1 | TRBV11-2 | NA | CASRIYRGYSYEQYF | TGTGCCAGCAGGATATACAGGGGTTACTCCTACGAGCAGTACTTC
TRBJ2-1 | TRBD1 | TRBV19 | NA | CASSIGAGTGVPLF | TGTGCCAGTAGTATAGGGGCCGGGACAGGGGTTCCCCTCTTC
TRBJ1-6 | NA | TRBV11-2 | NA | CASSLARAPGSPLHF | TGTGCCAGCAGCTTGGCCCGGGCCCCGGGGTCACCCCTCCACTTT
TRBJ1-1 | TRBD1 | TRBV11-2 | NA | CASSLQGDMGEAFF | TGTGCCAGCAGCTTACAGGGGGACATGGGTGAAGCTTTCTTT
TRBJ2-7 | NA | TRBV30 | NA | CAWRTGGYEQYF | TGTGCCTGGAGGACAGGAGGATACGAGCAGTACTTC